One sample yielded the 3 T cell receptor beta chains listed below, sequenced in a study of post-analysis software for immune sequencing data. Study findings and constraints: The study found TRBV5-6, TRBV5-1 and TRBV20-1 among five or six TRBV segments more frequent in patients than controls.

Unique-molecular-identifier-tagged TCR beta cDNA libraries were used. Each CDR3 protein gets one entry after TCRdb re-called the PCR reads with MiXCR. The repertoire consists of about 820,000 distinct CDR3 sequences, with roughly 50% occurring once and the leading ten covering under 6%. Antigen specificity for these receptors is unknown. Material for sequencing was blood. The receptor source for this set is a girl aged 5-17 years with multiple sclerosis.

This clonotype was counted a few times. The rearrangement uses TRBV10-2 and TRBJ2-7; TRBD1 aligns across 9 bases. The trim removed 5 bases at V and 0 bases at J, leaving 8 bases unmatched. The V gene's germline CDR1 is WSHSY and CDR2 SAAADI. The CDR3 spans 16 residues. The CDR3 nucleotides read TGCGCCAGCAGTAAGGACAGGGGAGTCACCTCCTACGAGCAGTACTTC. This encodes CASSKDRGVTSYEQYF.

In its sample, this clonotype was seen a few times. The chain has TRBV20-1 and TRBJ2-5; D is tentatively TRBD1 or TRBD2 (7 bases each). There are 14 residues in the CDR3. Germline V gene data show CDR1 as DFQATT and CDR2 as SNEGSKA (reference sequence). V was pared by 3 bases and J by 4 bases, with 15 bases between. CDR3 nucleotides: TGCAGTGCTAGGAGACAGGGAGGGGGAGAGACCCAGTACTTC. Translating gives CSARRQGGGETQYF.

This clonotype was picked up a small number of times. The chain joins TRBV7-9 to TRBJ2-5, with D perhaps being TRBD1 or TRBD2 (5 bases each). This CDR3 is built from 15 residues. V dropped 1 base and J dropped 0 bases, with 9 bases sitting between them. Germline V gives CDR1 SEHNR, CDR2 FQNEAQ (reference sequence). CDR3 sequence: CASSLVGGNQETQYF. CDR3 bases: TGTGCCAGCAGCTTAGTTGGGGGAAACCAAGAGACCCAGTACTTC.